These T cell receptor beta chains were read from a single sample in a study of blood T cell repertoires in COVID-19. Here immunoSEQ multiplex PCR was the method, and the copy in TCRdb shows in-frame clones only, minus some. The repertoire has fewer than 75,000 clones, 70% to 90% of them found once; the top ten carry approximately 4.7%. The sample was peripheral blood. The source is a man between 45 and 60 years old with active COVID-19. Both conserved end residues are part of each CDR3. Fields, in order: V gene, clone size, D gene, J gene, CDR3 DNA, CDR3 protein. The D gene is left open where the match is weak. Only some rows state a clone size, as once, few, many or a class for expanded clones.

TRBV7-9,NA,NA,TRBJ1-4,TGTGCCAGCAGCTTAGCAGCGGGGGCAGGGGAAAAACTGTTTTTT,CASSLAAGAGEKLFF
TRBV5-1,NA,TRBD2,TRBJ2-7,TGCGCCAGCAGAGGGGGACTAGCGGGACCCTACGAGCAGTACTTC,CASRGGLAGPYEQYF
TRBV7-9,NA,NA,TRBJ2-3,TGTGCCAGCAGCTCAGTAGCGGATACGCAGTATTTT,CASSSVADTQYF
TRBV4-2,NA,TRBD2,TRBJ2-3,TGTGCCAGCAGCCGCGGAACTAGCGGGAGTGCAGATACGCAGTATTTT,CASSRGTSGSADTQYF
TRBV12-3/TRBV12-4,NA,TRBD1,TRBJ1-2,TGTGCCAGCAGTCAACAGGGGGGTGGCTACACCTTC,CASSQQGGGYTF
TRBV25-1,NA,NA,TRBJ1-2,TGTGCCAGCAGTCGGGACTTGTTCTCTGGCTACACCTTC,CASSRDLFSGYTF
TRBV11-2,NA,TRBD2,TRBJ2-5,TGTGCCAGCAGCTTGTTAAGGGGCGGGAGTAGCTTAGAGACCCAGTACTTC,CASSLLRGGSSLETQYF
TRBV6-6,NA,NA,TRBJ1-5,TGTGCCAGCAGTTATCTGACAGTCAAACAGCCCCAGCATTTT,CASSYLTVKQPQHF
TRBV28,NA,NA,TRBJ1-1,TGTGCCAGCAGTTCCTCAGTACGCGAAGCTTTCTTT,CASSSSVREAFF
TRBV4-2,few,TRBD2,TRBJ2-3,TGTGCCAGCAGCCCGACTAGCGGGGGCGACCTTTATACGCAGTATTTT,CASSPTSGGDLYTQYF
TRBV6-2/TRBV6-3,NA,NA,TRBJ1-2,TGTGCCAGCAGTTACTCGAGCCTCAGGGGACACAACTATGGCTACACCTTC,CASSYSSLRGHNYGYTF
TRBV13,NA,NA,TRBJ2-5,TGTGCCAGCAGCTACACAGGGTCACGAGAGACCCAGTACTTC,CASSYTGSRETQYF
TRBV30,NA,NA,TRBJ1-3,TGTGCCTGGAGTGTCGGGAACTCTGGAAACACCATATATTTT,CAWSVGNSGNTIYF
TRBV4-1,few,TRBD1,TRBJ1-6,TGCGCCAGCCGAATGACAGGGTTGTATTCACCCCTCCACTTT,CASRMTGLYSPLHF
TRBV9,NA,TRBD1,TRBJ1-3,TGTGCCAGCAGCGCCAGACAGGGTGATGGAAACACCATATATTTT,CASSARQGDGNTIYF
TRBV6-5,NA,NA,TRBJ2-2,TGTGCCAGCAGCCTACTGACCGGGGAGCTGTTTTTT,CASSLLTGELFF
TRBV28,NA,NA,TRBJ2-7,TGTGCCAGCAGTTTTCGAGCCTACGAGCAGTACTTC,CASSFRAYEQYF
TRBV12-3/TRBV12-4,few,NA,TRBJ1-5,TGTGCCAGCAGTTCAGGGAGGAATCAGCCCCAGCATTTT,CASSSGRNQPQHF
TRBV6-2/TRBV6-3,NA,TRBD1,TRBJ2-6,TGTGCCAGCAGTGGGACAGGTGGGGCCAACGTCCTGACTTTC,CASSGTGGANVLTF
TRBV27,NA,TRBD2,TRBJ2-2,TGTGCCAGCAGATCCGGGACTAGCGGCCTGAACACCGGGGAGCTGTTTTTT,CASRSGTSGLNTGELFF
TRBV29-1,once,TRBD1,TRBJ2-3,TGCAGCGGAGCTGGACAGGGCTGGGGCACAGATACGCAGTATTTT,CSGAGQGWGTDTQYF
TRBV3-1/TRBV3-2,NA,TRBD1,TRBJ1-1,TGTGCCAGCAGCCCCCGACAGGGGCGGAAGAACACTGAAGCTTTCTTT,CASSPRQGRKNTEAFF
TRBV11-3,once,NA,TRBJ2-7,TGTGCCAGCAGCACAACCCCCGGACAGCTTACCTACGAGCAGTACTTC,CASSTTPGQLTYEQYF
TRBV7-8,NA,NA,TRBJ2-1,TGTGCCAGCAGCTTAGCGCTTTGGTTAGCGGTTGACAATGAGCAGTTCTTC,CASSLALWLAVDNEQFF
TRBV6-2/TRBV6-3,once,TRBD2,TRBJ2-7,TGTGCCAGCAGTCGTTCGGGGGGAACGACCCTGCCTAAGCAGTACTTC,CASSRSGGTTLPKQYF
TRBV19,NA,TRBD1,TRBJ1-5,TGTGCCAGTAGTACGGACAGGAATCAGCCCCAGCATTTT,CASSTDRNQPQHF
TRBV6-5,NA,TRBD1,TRBJ2-7,TGTGCCAGCAGTTCAGTATATTGGGACAGGGAATACGAGCAGTACTTC,CASSSVYWDREYEQYF
TRBV5-1,NA,NA,TRBJ1-2,TGCGCCAGCAGCTTGGACAGGGATGGCTACACCTTC,CASSLDRDGYTF
TRBV9,NA,TRBD1,TRBJ2-7,TGTGCCAGCAGCGCTAACAGGGGCTCCTACGAGCAGTACTTC,CASSANRGSYEQYF
TRBV28,NA,NA,TRBJ1-1,TGTGCCAGCAGTTTATTCCTCGCAGGGCGTGCTTTCTTT,CASSLFLAGRAFF
TRBV7-8,NA,TRBD1,TRBJ1-1,TGTGCCAGCAGCACCAGGGGGGACACTGAAGCTTTCTTT,CASSTRGDTEAFF
TRBV28,once,TRBD1,TRBJ2-1,TGTGCCAGCAACCACCCCGGGACAGGCCACAATGAGCAGTTCTTC,CASNHPGTGHNEQFF
TRBV28,NA,NA,TRBJ1-3,TGTGCCAGCAGTTTGGCCCGGGTGTCTGGAAACACCATATATTTT,CASSLARVSGNTIYF
TRBV7-9,NA,TRBD1,TRBJ2-7,TGTGCCAGCAGCCGAACGACAGGGGTCCTCACCGAGCAGTACTTC,CASSRTTGVLTEQYF
TRBV11-2,NA,TRBD2,TRBJ2-7,TGTGCCAGCAGTTCGGGGAGGGACGTACCATTGTCCTACGAGCAGTACTTC,CASSSGRDVPLSYEQYF
TRBV24-1,NA,TRBD2,TRBJ2-3,TGTGCCACCAGTGTAAATAGCGGGGGCACAGATACGCAGTATTTT,CATSVNSGGTDTQYF
TRBV4-3,NA,NA,TRBJ1-5,TGCGCCAGCAGCCAAGATTTGCAGGGGTCACACCCAAATCAGCCCCAGCATTTT,CASSQDLQGSHPNQPQHF
TRBV11-3,NA,TRBD1,TRBJ1-1,TGTGCCAGCAGCTTAGATTCAGGGGGCCTGGAAGCTTTCTTT,CASSLDSGGLEAFF
TRBV5-4,once,TRBD1,TRBJ2-1,TGTGCCAGCAGCTTGGCTGTAGGGGGCACCTACAATGAGCAGTTCTTC,CASSLAVGGTYNEQFF
TRBV18,NA,NA,TRBJ1-2,TGTGCCAGCTCACCTTCCGGGACATTGTATGGCTACACCTTC,CASSPSGTLYGYTF
TRBV9,NA,TRBD2,TRBJ2-2,TGTGCCAGCAGCGTCGGGAGGGTCACCGGGGAGCTGTTTTTT,CASSVGRVTGELFF
TRBV5-1,NA,TRBD1,TRBJ2-7,TGCGCCAGCAGCTTGGGGGCACAGGGGATGCCCTCCTACGAGCAGTACTTC,CASSLGAQGMPSYEQYF
TRBV27,NA,NA,TRBJ1-2,TGTGCCAGCAGTTCCGGGGTTAACTATGGCTACACCTTC,CASSSGVNYGYTF
TRBV19,NA,TRBD1,TRBJ1-1,TGTGCCAGTAGTATGGGGGGGACAGGGTCAGAAGCTTTCTTT,CASSMGGTGSEAFF
TRBV10-2,NA,NA,TRBJ1-2,TGCGCCAGCAGTGAGGTAGAAAACTATGGCTACACCTTC,CASSEVENYGYTF
TRBV12-3/TRBV12-4,NA,NA,TRBJ2-5,TGTGCCAGCAGTTTACACATCGAGACCCAGTACTTC,CASSLHIETQYF
TRBV6-5,NA,TRBD1,TRBJ2-2,TGTGCCAGCAGAGACAGGGGGCTCACCGGGGAGCTGTTTTTT,CASRDRGLTGELFF
TRBV9,NA,NA,TRBJ1-2,TGTGCCAGCAGTCCAAACGGGGAAGACTATGGCTACACCTTC,CASSPNGEDYGYTF
TRBV27,NA,NA,TRBJ2-1,TGTGCCAGCAGTTTTCAATACAATGAGCAGTTCTTC,CASSFQYNEQFF
TRBV10-3,NA,TRBD1,TRBJ2-3,TGTGCCATCAGTCTCGGGGACAGCGGCACAGATACGCAGTATTTT,CAISLGDSGTDTQYF
TRBV19,NA,NA,TRBJ1-1,TGTGCCAGATCAGACAGCATAAGAAACACTGAAGCTTTCTTT,CARSDSIRNTEAFF
TRBV28,NA,NA,TRBJ2-3,TGTGCCAGCAGTTTATCAGACTTACGCACAGATACGCAGTATTTT,CASSLSDLRTDTQYF
TRBV7-9,once,NA,TRBJ2-3,TGTGCCAGCAGCTCAATTTCAGGCAGCACAGATACGCAGTATTTT,CASSSISGSTDTQYF
TRBV7-9,NA,TRBD2,TRBJ2-3,TGTGCCAGCAGCCGCCGGGGAGGGGACCTCACAGATACGCAGTATTTT,CASSRRGGDLTDTQYF
TRBV3-1/TRBV3-2,NA,NA,TRBJ1-4,TGTGCCAGCAGCCAAGGGGCAGGGGCCGGTGAAAAACTGTTTTTT,CASSQGAGAGEKLFF
TRBV9,NA,NA,TRBJ1-3,TGTGCCAGCAGCCCTACAGGGTCTGGAAACACCATATATTTT,CASSPTGSGNTIYF
TRBV18,NA,NA,TRBJ2-1,TGTGCCAGCTCCCCGCAAGGAGGGGCCTCCTACAATGAGCAGTTCTTC,CASSPQGGASYNEQFF
TRBV15,NA,TRBD1,TRBJ2-1,TGTGCCACCAGCGTACAGGGGGCCAATGAGCAGTTCTTC,CATSVQGANEQFF
TRBV27,few,TRBD1,TRBJ1-6,TGTGCCAGCAGTTTACGGGACAGGGGGCTCCCTATCCACTTT,CASSLRDRGLPIHF